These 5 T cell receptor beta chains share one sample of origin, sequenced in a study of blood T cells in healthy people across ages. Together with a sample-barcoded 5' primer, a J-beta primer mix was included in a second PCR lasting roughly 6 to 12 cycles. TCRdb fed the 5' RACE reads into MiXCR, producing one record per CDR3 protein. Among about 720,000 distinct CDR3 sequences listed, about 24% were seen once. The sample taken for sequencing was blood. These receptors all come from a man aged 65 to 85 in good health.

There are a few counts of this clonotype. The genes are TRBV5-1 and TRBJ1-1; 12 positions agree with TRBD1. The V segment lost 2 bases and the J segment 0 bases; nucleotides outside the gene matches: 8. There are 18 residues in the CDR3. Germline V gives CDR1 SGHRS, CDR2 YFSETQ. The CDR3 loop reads CASSLGTGGAEMNTEAFF. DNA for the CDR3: TGCGCCAGCAGCTTAGGGACAGGGGGCGCGGAAATGAACACTGAAGCTTTCTTT.

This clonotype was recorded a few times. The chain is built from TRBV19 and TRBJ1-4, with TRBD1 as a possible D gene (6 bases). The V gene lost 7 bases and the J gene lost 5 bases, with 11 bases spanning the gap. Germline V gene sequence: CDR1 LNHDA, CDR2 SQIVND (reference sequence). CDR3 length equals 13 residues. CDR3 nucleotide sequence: TGTGCCAGTAATAACAGGGAAAATGAAAAACTGTTTTTT. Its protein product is CASNNRENEKLFF.

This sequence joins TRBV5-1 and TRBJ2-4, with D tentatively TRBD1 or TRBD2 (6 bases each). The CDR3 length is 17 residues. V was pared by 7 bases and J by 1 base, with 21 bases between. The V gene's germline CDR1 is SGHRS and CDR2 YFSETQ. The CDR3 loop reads CASSTKVEGVAKNIQYF. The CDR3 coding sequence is TGCGCCAGCTCCACTAAGGTGGAGGGGGTGGCCAAAAACATTCAGTACTTC.

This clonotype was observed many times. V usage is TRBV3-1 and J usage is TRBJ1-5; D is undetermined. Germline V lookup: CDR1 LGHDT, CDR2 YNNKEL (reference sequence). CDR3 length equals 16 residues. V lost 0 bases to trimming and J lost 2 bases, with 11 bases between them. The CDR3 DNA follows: TGTGCCAGCAGCCAAGATTCCGGGATCGGCAATCAGCCCCAGCATTTT. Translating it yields CASSQDSGIGNQPQHF.

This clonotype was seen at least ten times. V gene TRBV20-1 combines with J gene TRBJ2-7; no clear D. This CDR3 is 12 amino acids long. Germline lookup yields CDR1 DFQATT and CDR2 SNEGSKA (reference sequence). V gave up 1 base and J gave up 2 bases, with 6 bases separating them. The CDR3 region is CSARGLTYEQYF. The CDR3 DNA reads TGCAGTGCTAGAGGACTCACCTACGAGCAGTACTTC.